This T cell receptor (beta chain) was retrieved from a study of regulatory T cells in long-lasting Graves disease (dated by TCRdb to 2020 to 2023). Concerning the study at large: Newly diagnosed Graves' disease patients had taken antithyroid drugs for less than 3 months. The study was registered as a clinical trial and conducted in China. This study used TCR sequencing and RNA sequencing of peripheral blood to compare persistent Graves' disease patients against newly diagnosed Graves' disease patients. TCR sequencing covered some 13 persistent and around 20 newly diagnosed Graves' disease patients, 33 samples in total. Overall study outcomes, separate from this receptor: Only peripheral blood was studied, because thyroid tissue, the primary lesion, was inaccessible. Only the TCR beta chain was sequenced and analyzed. Persistent disease showed preferential use of TRBV28, TRBJ1-2 and TRBJ2-5, whereas newly diagnosed disease favored TRBV20-1 and TRBJ2-1. Patients with persistent disease shared more public clonotypes (around 2,500) than newly diagnosed patients did (roughly 970). Compared with newly diagnosed patients, persistent Graves' disease patients had lower TCR Shannon entropy and fewer highly expanded clones, which suggests clonal expansion. The authors noted that the small sample size was a limitation that may lower accuracy.

This clonotype was seen ten or more times. The antigen it recognizes is unknown. No per-base quality is available; no much larger clone lies one base away. The receptor library was made with multiplex PCR. The sequencer listed for this sample is Illumina HiSeq 4000. TCR beta libraries were built with iRepertoire HTBI primers and Arm-PCR amplification of CDR3 regions. Before sequencing, the PCR products went through gel purification. The original pipeline was this. Across samples, roughly 60 TRBV and over 11 TRBJ segments were identified and used for gene usage analysis of CDR3 amino acid clonotypes. COPE and FqMerger were used to merge filtered high-quality paired reads into contigs. BLAST was used to align contigs to IMGT TRBV, TRBD and TRBJ reference genes, and CDR3 was defined according to IMGT. Any clonotype with a frequency above 0.1% was classified as a highly expanded clone. Repertoire diversity was measured by Shannon entropy, and V-J evenness by the Gini coefficient. A clonotype was considered public if more than one individual shared it. The public reads were reanalyzed by TCRdb: fastp trimming at Q25, MiXCR alignment, in-frame beta chains only. When rows share a CDR3 protein, they turn into one entry using the most common DNA and genes. TCRdb's processing, not the authors', yielded these V and J calls. Across this sample there are some 320,000 distinct CDR3 sequences, with 15% to 20% seen only once. The ten largest clones capture about two fifths of the sample.

The time point label, as the study defines it: newly diagnosed GD, antithyroid drugs for less than 3 months. For both TCR sequencing and RNA sequencing, RNA was extracted from PBMCs using TRIzol. The diagnosis of Graves' disease was made according to American Thyroid Association guidelines. Recruitment of patients was carried out at an endocrinology department in Xi'an, China. Each patient gave about 10 milliliters of peripheral blood, collected in an EDTA anticoagulant tube. PBMCs were isolated by Ficoll Paque Plus density gradient separation without further T cell sorting. An Agilent 2100 Bioanalyzer and agarose gel were used to assess RNA quality, and a NanoDrop 2000 was used to measure RNA concentration. The CDR3 has 16 amino acids, counting the end cysteine and phenylalanine. This entry keeps only the CDR3 DNA: 48 bases, framed from base 1. V is trimmed back by 3 bases and J by 5 bases, and the junction contains 5 bases that no gene match accounts for. From the germline V gene, CDR1 is SGHRS and CDR2 is YFSETQ.

Sequencing was performed on peripheral blood mononuclear cells (PBMCs), taken at new diagnosis, from a patient treated with antithyroid drugs. This TCR was recovered from a female donor with Graves disease. The sequence links TRBV5-1 to TRBJ2-5; TRBD2 lines up with 15 middle nucleotides. The CDR3 reads CASSSGTSGRQETQYF. The DNA is TGCGCCAGCAGCTCCGGGACTAGCGGGAGGCAGGAGACCCAGTACTTC. The CDR3 plus the reference TRBV5-1 and TRBJ2-5 genes for the other parts give the full variable domain: KAGVTQTPRYLIKTRGQQVTLSCSPISGHRSVSWYQQTPGQGLQFLFEYFSETQRNKGNFPGRFSGRQFSNSRSEMNVSTLELGDSALYLCASSSGTSGRQETQYFGPGTRLLVL.